This T cell receptor (beta chain) was captured by sequencing in a study of blood T cell repertoires in COVID-19. CDR3 length: 13 residues. Germline values: CDR1 MNHEY, CDR2 SVGAGI. V trimming: 7 bases; J trimming: 6 bases; junction bases outside the gene matches: 8. Profiling relied on immunoSEQ multiplex PCR, and the TCRdb table lists in-frame clones only, not all of them. Of approximately 190,000 clones listed, around 84% are singletons. Sequencing input: peripheral blood. This chain uses TRBV6-5 with TRBJ1-2, with 7 bases identical to TRBD1. The source is a young man with active or convalescent COVID-19. As DNA, the CDR3 is TGTGCCAGCAACCATGGACAGGCGGATGGCTACACCTTC. Its protein product is CASNHGQADGYTF.